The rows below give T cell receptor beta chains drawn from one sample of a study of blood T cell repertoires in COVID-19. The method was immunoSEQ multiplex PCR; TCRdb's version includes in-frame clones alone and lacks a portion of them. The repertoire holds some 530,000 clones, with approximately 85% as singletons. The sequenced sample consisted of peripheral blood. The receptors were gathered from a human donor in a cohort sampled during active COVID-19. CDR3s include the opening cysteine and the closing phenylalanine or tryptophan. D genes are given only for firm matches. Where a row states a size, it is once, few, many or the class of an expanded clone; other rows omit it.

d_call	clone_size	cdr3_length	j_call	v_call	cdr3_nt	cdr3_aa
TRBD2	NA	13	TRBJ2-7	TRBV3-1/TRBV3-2	TGTGCCAGCAGACCTAGCGGGAACAACGAGCAGTACTTC	CASRPSGNNEQYF
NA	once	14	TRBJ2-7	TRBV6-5	TGTGCCAGCAGTCCCCGACAGGAGCGGGGCGAGCAGTACTTC	CASSPRQERGEQYF
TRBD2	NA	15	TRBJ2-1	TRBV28	TGTGCCAGCAGTCCTCCGGGGCGGGGGTACAATGAGCAGTTCTTC	CASSPPGRGYNEQFF
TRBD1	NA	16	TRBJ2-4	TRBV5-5	TGTGCCAGCAGCTTATCAGGGGGCTGGGGCAAAAACATTCAGTACTTC	CASSLSGGWGKNIQYF
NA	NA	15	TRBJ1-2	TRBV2	TGTGCCAGCAGCCCGAACGGGGGACTTACCTATGGCTACACCTTC	CASSPNGGLTYGYTF
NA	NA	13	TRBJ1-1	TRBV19	TGTGCCAGTAGTTCGGGGGTCGGTACTGAAGCTTTCTTT	CASSSGVGTEAFF
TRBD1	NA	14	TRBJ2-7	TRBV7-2	TGTGCCAGCAGACGGACAGGGGTAAAGGGCGAGCAGTACTTC	CASRRTGVKGEQYF
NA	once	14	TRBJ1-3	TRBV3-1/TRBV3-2	TGTGCCAGCAGCCCCATGAGCTCTGGAAACACCATATATTTT	CASSPMSSGNTIYF
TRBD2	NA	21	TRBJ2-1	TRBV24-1	TGTGCCACCAGTGATTCGCGTCCAGGGACTAGCGGATCTAGCTCCTACAATGAGCAGTTCTTC	CATSDSRPGTSGSSSYNEQFF
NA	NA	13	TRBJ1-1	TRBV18	TGTGCCAGCTCACCGGCGGGTTCCACTGAAGCTTTCTTT	CASSPAGSTEAFF
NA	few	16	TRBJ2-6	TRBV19	TGTGCCAGTAGTATTAGAGGGGGCTCTGGGGCCAACGTCCTGACTTTC	CASSIRGGSGANVLTF
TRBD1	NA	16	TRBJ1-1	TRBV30	TGTGCCTGGACGGTTGGGACAGGGGCTTCGAACACTGAAGCTTTCTTT	CAWTVGTGASNTEAFF
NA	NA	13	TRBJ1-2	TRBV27	TGTGCCAGCAGCAAACAGGTTAACTATGGCTACACCTTC	CASSKQVNYGYTF
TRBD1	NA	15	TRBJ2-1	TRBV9	TGTGCCAGCAGCGTCCGGGACAGAGCCTACAATGAGCAGTTCTTC	CASSVRDRAYNEQFF
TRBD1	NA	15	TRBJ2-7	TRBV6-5	TGTGCCAGCAGTCGGAGCGGGACAGGGCTCTACGAGCAGTACTTC	CASSRSGTGLYEQYF
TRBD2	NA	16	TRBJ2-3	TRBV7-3	TGTGCCAGCAGCCCCCGGGGGGGGAGTGGGGCAGATACGCAGTATTTT	CASSPRGGSGADTQYF
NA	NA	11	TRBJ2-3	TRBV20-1	TGCAGTGTTCGACTCCGCGCTACGCAGTATTTT	CSVRLRATQYF
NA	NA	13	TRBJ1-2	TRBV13	TGTGCCAGCAGCCCAGTAGGGGGGGGTGGCTACACCTTC	CASSPVGGGGYTF
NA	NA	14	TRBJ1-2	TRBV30	TGTGCCTGGAGTAACCGGGTCGCTATCTATGGCTACACCTTC	CAWSNRVAIYGYTF
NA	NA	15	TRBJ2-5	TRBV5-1	TGCGCCAGCAACCCATCGGTCGCGCACCAAGAGACCCAGTACTTC	CASNPSVAHQETQYF
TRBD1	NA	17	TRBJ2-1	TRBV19	TGTGCCAGTAGGGAACAATACAGGGGCGAACGAGGGGTAGGGCAGTTCTTC	CASREQYRGERGVGQFF
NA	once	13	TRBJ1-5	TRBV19	TGTGCCAGTAGTACCGGACAGTGGCAGCCCCAGCATTTT	CASSTGQWQPQHF
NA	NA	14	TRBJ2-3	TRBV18	TGTGCCAGCTCACCGTACAGTGGCACAGATACGCAGTATTTT	CASSPYSGTDTQYF
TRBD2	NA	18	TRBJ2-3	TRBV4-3	TGCGCCAGCAGCCAATCCCGCCGGGGGGGCCAGGGGAGGAATACGCAGTATTTT	CASSQSRRGGQGRNTQYF
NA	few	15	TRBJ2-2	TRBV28	TGTGCCAGCAGTAAACAGGGTAGGGAGACCGGGGAGCTGTTTTTT	CASSKQGRETGELFF
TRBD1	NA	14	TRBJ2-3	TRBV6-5	TGTGCCAGCACGGGACAGGGGTCCTACGCTACGCAGTATTTT	CASTGQGSYATQYF
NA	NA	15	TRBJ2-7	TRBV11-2	TGTGCCAGCAGCTTAGCACGGTTCAGGGTCGACGAGCAGTACTTC	CASSLARFRVDEQYF
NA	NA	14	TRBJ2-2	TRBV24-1	TGTGCCACCAGTGATACGACAGTCACCGGGGAGCTGTTTTTT	CATSDTTVTGELFF
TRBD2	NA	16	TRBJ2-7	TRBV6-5	TGTGCCAGCAGTTATGGTGGGACTAGCGGAAACAACGAGCAGTACTTC	CASSYGGTSGNNEQYF
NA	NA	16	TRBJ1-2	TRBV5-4	TGTGCCAGCAGCTTGTCGCTGGCCAGGGTTTTCGATGGCTACACCTTC	CASSLSLARVFDGYTF
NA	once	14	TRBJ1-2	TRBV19	TGTGCCAGTAGTATCACCACAGGGAACTATGGCTACACCTTC	CASSITTGNYGYTF